This T cell receptor beta chain originates from a study of blood T cells in healthy people across ages. The authors ran a second PCR of 7 to 11 cycles using a sample-barcoded 5' primer and a J-beta primer mix. From the 5' RACE reads, TCRdb called clonotypes with MiXCR, one entry per CDR3 protein. The data contain 1,800,000 or so distinct CDR3 sequences, 35% to 50% of them singletons. Germline V gives CDR1 ENHRY, CDR2 SYGVKD. This CDR3 comprises 14 residues. This TCR was sampled from a human donor in good health. The sample taken for sequencing was blood. J is TRBJ2-5 and V is TRBV10-3; 8 nucleotides agree with TRBD1. The J call may be incorrect, as the DNA end agrees better with TRBJ2-7. The CDR3 protein is CAISLTGEFHEQYF. DNA for the CDR3: TGTGCCATCAGCCTGACAGGGGAGTTTCACGAGCAGTACTTC.